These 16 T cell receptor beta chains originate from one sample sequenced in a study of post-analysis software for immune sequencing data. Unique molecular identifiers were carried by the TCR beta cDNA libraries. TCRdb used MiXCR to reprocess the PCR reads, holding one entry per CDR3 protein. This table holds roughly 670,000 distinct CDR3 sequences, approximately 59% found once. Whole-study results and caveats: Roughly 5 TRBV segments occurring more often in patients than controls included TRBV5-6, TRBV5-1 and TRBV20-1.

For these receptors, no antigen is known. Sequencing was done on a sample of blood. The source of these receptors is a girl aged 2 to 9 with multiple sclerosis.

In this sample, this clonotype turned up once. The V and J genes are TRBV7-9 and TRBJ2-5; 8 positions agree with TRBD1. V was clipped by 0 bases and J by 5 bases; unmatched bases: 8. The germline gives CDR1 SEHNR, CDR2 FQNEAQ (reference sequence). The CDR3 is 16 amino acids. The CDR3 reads CASSLARQGISETQYF. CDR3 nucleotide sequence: TGTGCCAGCAGCTTAGCCCGACAGGGGATATCGGAGACCCAGTACTTC.

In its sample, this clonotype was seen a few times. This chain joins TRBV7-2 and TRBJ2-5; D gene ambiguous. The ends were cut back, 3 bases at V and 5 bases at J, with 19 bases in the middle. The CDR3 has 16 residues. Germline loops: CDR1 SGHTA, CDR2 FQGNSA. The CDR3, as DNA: TGTGCCAGCAGCTTTGTTTCGGGCGACCTCGAGGAGACCCAGTACTTC. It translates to CASSFVSGDLEETQYF.

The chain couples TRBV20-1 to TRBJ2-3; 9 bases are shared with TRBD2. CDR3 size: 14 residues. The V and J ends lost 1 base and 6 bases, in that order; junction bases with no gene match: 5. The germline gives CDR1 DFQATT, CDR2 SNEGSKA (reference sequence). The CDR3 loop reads CSARAEREADTQYF. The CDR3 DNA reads TGCAGTGCTAGAGCGGAGCGGGAGGCCGATACGCAGTATTTT.

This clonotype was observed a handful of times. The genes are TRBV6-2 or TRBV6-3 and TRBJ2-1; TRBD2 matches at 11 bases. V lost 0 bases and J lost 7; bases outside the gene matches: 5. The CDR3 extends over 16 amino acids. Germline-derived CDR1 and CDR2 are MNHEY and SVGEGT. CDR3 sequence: CASSYSSASGRNEQFF. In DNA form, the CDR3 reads TGTGCCAGCAGTTACTCGTCGGCTAGCGGGAGGAATGAGCAGTTCTTC.

This CDR3 is CASSLERVNTEAFF. As DNA, the CDR3 is TGTGCCAGCAGTTTGGAAAGGGTGAACACTGAAGCTTTCTTT. V is TRBV12-3 or TRBV12-4 and J is TRBJ1-1; D is uncertain. Trimming shortened V by 3 bases and J by 0 bases, and 8 bases separated the two germline ends. The CDR3 is made up of 14 amino acids.

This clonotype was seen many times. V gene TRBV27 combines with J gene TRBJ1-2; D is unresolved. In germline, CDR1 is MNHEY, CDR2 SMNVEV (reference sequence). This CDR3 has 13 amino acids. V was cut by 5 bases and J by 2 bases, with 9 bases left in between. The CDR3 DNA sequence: TGTGCCAGCAGTAGCGGGAGGAACTATGGCTACACCTTC. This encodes CASSSGRNYGYTF.

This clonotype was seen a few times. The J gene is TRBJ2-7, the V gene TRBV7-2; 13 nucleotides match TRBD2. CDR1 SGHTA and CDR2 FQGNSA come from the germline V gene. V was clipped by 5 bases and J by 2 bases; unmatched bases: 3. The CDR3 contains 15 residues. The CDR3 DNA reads TGTGCCAGCAGCGTAACTAGCGGGGGGGCCTACGAGCAGTACTTC. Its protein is CASSVTSGGAYEQYF.

The CDR3 nucleotides are TGTGCCATCAGTGAGCAGAGGGAGACCCAGTACTTC. Translating gives CAISEQRETQYF. This chain joins TRBV10-3 and TRBJ2-5; D not resolved. CDR1 and CDR2 (germline): ENHRY, SYGVKD. The CDR3 length is 12 residues. Trimming left V 2 bases short and J 5 bases short, with 6 bases between.

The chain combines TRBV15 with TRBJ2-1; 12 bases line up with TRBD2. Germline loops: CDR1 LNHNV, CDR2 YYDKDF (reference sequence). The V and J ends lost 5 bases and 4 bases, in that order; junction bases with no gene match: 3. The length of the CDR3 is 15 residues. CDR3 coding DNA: TGTGCCACCAGCGGAGGACTAGCGGGATACAATGAGCAGTTCTTC. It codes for CATSGGLAGYNEQFF. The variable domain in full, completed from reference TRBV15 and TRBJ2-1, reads DAMVIQNPRYQVTQFGKPVTLSCSQTLNHNVMYWYQQKSSQAPKLLFHYYDKDFNNEADTPDNFQSRRPNTSFCFLDIRSPGLGDTAMYLCATSGGLAGYNEQFFGPGTRLTVL.

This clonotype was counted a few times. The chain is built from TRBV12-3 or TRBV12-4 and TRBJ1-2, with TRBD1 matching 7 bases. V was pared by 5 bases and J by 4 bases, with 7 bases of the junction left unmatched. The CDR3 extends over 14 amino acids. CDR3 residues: CASSLTQGSYGYTF. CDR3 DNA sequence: TGTGCCAGCAGTCTTACACAGGGGAGCTATGGCTACACCTTC.

The CDR3 nucleotides read TGTGCCAGCAGCTTTGACAGGGGTAATGAAAAACTGTTTTTT. Amino acid sequence: CASSFDRGNEKLFF. V gene TRBV7-2 combines with J gene TRBJ1-4, with 8 positions matching TRBD1. Per the germline V gene, CDR1 is SGHTA and CDR2 is FQGNSA. Trimming at V came to 3 bases and at J to 4 bases, leaving 1 base not matched to a gene. The length of the CDR3 is 14 residues.

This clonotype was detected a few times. The CDR3 here is CASSAPGGGSGYTF. The CDR3, as DNA: TGTGCCAGCAGTGCCCCCGGGGGGGGCTCGGGCTACACCTTC. V usage is TRBV25-1 and J usage is TRBJ1-2, with D maybe TRBD1 (6 bases). V was trimmed by 4 bases and J by 8 bases, leaving 17 bases between them. The CDR3 contains 14 residues. Germline lookup yields CDR1 MGHDK and CDR2 SYGVNS.

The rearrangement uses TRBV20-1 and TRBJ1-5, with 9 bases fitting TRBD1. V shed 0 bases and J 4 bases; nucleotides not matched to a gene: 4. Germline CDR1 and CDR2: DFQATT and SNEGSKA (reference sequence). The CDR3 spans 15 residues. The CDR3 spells CSARDWDRENQPQHF. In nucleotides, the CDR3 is TGCAGTGCTAGAGATTGGGACAGGGAAAATCAGCCCCAGCATTTT.

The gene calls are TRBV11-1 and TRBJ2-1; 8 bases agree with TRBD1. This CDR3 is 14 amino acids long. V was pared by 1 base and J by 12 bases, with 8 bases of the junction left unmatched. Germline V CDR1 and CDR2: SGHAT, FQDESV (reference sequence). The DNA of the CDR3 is TGTGCCAGCAGCTTAGTTCAGGGGGCAGGTGGGCAGTTCTTC. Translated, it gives CASSLVQGAGGQFF.

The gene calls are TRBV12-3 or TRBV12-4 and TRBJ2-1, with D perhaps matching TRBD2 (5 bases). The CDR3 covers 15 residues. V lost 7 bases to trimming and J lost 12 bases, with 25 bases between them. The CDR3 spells CASTLVGRVLPGQFF. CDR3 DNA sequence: TGTGCCAGCACCTTGGTCGGGCGGGTCCTACCGGGGCAGTTCTTC.

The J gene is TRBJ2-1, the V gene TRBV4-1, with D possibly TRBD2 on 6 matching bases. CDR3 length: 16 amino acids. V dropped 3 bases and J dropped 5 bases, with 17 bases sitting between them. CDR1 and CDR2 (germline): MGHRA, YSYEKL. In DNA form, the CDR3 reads TGCGCCAGCAGCCACCCATGGCGGGAAGACCACAATGAGCAGTTCTTC. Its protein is CASSHPWREDHNEQFF.